This is a list of T cell receptor beta chains from one sample in a study of blood T cell repertoires in COVID-19. The method was immunoSEQ multiplex PCR; TCRdb's version includes in-frame clones alone and lacks a portion of them. In the table there are just under 50,000 clones, 75% to 85% of which are singletons. The sample was peripheral blood. These receptors were obtained from a human donor in a cohort sampled during active COVID-19. Each CDR3 is given with its conserved first and last residue. Each record gives: J gene, V gene, clone size, D gene, CDR3 protein, CDR3 DNA. A D gene is named only where the DNA matches it firmly. Clone size is given for some rows only: seen once, a few or many times, or a class if the clone is expanded.

j_call: TRBJ2-1; v_call: TRBV15; clone_size: once; d_call: NA; cdr3_aa: CATSRDPADSSYNEQFF; cdr3_nt: TGTGCCACCAGCAGAGACCCCGCCGACAGCTCCTACAATGAGCAGTTCTTC
j_call: TRBJ2-3; v_call: TRBV14; clone_size: NA; d_call: NA; cdr3_aa: CASSGRIRGTDTQYF; cdr3_nt: TGTGCCAGCAGCGGTCGTATCAGGGGAACAGATACGCAGTATTTT
j_call: TRBJ1-5; v_call: TRBV6-5; clone_size: NA; d_call: NA; cdr3_aa: CASSYLGPNQPQHF; cdr3_nt: TGTGCCAGCAGTTACCTAGGTCCCAATCAGCCCCAGCATTTT
j_call: TRBJ1-2; v_call: TRBV5-4; clone_size: NA; d_call: TRBD1; cdr3_aa: CASSARQGAWGYTF; cdr3_nt: TGTGCCAGCAGCGCGAGACAGGGGGCGTGGGGCTACACCTTC
j_call: TRBJ1-5; v_call: TRBV4-3; clone_size: NA; d_call: NA; cdr3_aa: CASSQDLALPNQPQHF; cdr3_nt: TGCGCCAGCAGCCAAGATCTAGCACTCCCAAATCAGCCCCAGCATTTT
j_call: TRBJ2-1; v_call: TRBV6-2/TRBV6-3; clone_size: NA; d_call: NA; cdr3_aa: CASSYSIGSTYNEQFF; cdr3_nt: TGTGCCAGCAGTTACTCGATCGGGAGCACCTACAATGAGCAGTTCTTC
j_call: TRBJ2-6; v_call: TRBV7-6; clone_size: NA; d_call: TRBD1; cdr3_aa: CASSPTGGSGANVLTF; cdr3_nt: TGTGCCAGCAGCCCTACAGGGGGCTCTGGGGCCAACGTCCTGACTTTC
j_call: TRBJ2-7; v_call: TRBV4-1; clone_size: NA; d_call: NA; cdr3_aa: CASSQVRGAGEQYF; cdr3_nt: TGCGCCAGCAGCCAAGTTCGGGGAGCGGGCGAGCAGTACTTC
j_call: TRBJ2-3; v_call: TRBV2; clone_size: few; d_call: TRBD2; cdr3_aa: CASGTSGASTDTQYF; cdr3_nt: TGTGCCAGCGGTACTAGCGGGGCTAGCACAGATACGCAGTATTTT
j_call: TRBJ2-7; v_call: TRBV3-1/TRBV3-2; clone_size: NA; d_call: TRBD1; cdr3_aa: CASSQARTGAYEQYF; cdr3_nt: TGTGCCAGCAGCCAAGCCCGGACAGGAGCCTACGAGCAGTACTTC
j_call: TRBJ1-2; v_call: TRBV7-9; clone_size: few; d_call: NA; cdr3_aa: CASSLVGGVDGYTF; cdr3_nt: TGTGCCAGCAGCTTAGTTGGAGGGGTGGATGGCTACACCTTC
j_call: TRBJ2-2; v_call: TRBV7-2; clone_size: NA; d_call: NA; cdr3_aa: CASSPYPANTGELFF; cdr3_nt: TGTGCCAGCAGCCCCTACCCCGCGAACACCGGGGAGCTGTTTTTT
j_call: TRBJ2-5; v_call: TRBV15; clone_size: NA; d_call: TRBD1; cdr3_aa: CATSRDRGKRETQYF; cdr3_nt: TGTGCCACCAGCAGGGACAGGGGGAAGCGAGAGACCCAGTACTTC
j_call: TRBJ1-1; v_call: TRBV18; clone_size: NA; d_call: NA; cdr3_aa: CASSLGALEAFF; cdr3_nt: TGTGCCAGCTCCCTGGGGGCGCTTGAGGCTTTCTTT
j_call: TRBJ2-5; v_call: TRBV5-1; clone_size: NA; d_call: NA; cdr3_aa: CASSLEGGARETQYF; cdr3_nt: TGCGCCAGCAGCTTGGAGGGGGGGGCGCGTGAGACCCAGTACTTC
j_call: TRBJ2-6; v_call: TRBV7-2; clone_size: NA; d_call: NA; cdr3_aa: CASSLPTGSGANVLTF; cdr3_nt: TGTGCCAGCAGCTTACCAACAGGGTCCGGGGCCAACGTCCTGACTTTC
j_call: TRBJ1-1; v_call: TRBV28; clone_size: NA; d_call: NA; cdr3_aa: CASSLMDTNTEAFF; cdr3_nt: TGTGCCAGCAGTTTAATGGACACTAACACTGAAGCTTTCTTT
j_call: TRBJ2-7; v_call: TRBV12-5; clone_size: NA; d_call: NA; cdr3_aa: CASGLTNRDEQYF; cdr3_nt: TGTGCTAGTGGTTTGACAAACAGGGACGAGCAGTACTTC
j_call: TRBJ2-7; v_call: TRBV4-3; clone_size: NA; d_call: NA; cdr3_aa: CASSQEMYPAAGAYEQYF; cdr3_nt: TGCGCCAGCAGCCAAGAGATGTACCCGGCAGCGGGCGCCTACGAGCAGTACTTC
j_call: TRBJ2-7; v_call: TRBV6-6; clone_size: NA; d_call: TRBD2; cdr3_aa: CASSPGGLAGGTTYEQYF; cdr3_nt: TGTGCCAGCAGTCCTGGAGGACTAGCGGGAGGGACAACCTACGAGCAGTACTTC
j_call: TRBJ2-7; v_call: TRBV18; clone_size: NA; d_call: NA; cdr3_aa: CASSPPGVYEQYF; cdr3_nt: TGTGCCAGCTCACCTCCGGGGGTATACGAGCAGTACTTC
j_call: TRBJ2-5; v_call: TRBV20-1; clone_size: NA; d_call: TRBD2; cdr3_aa: CSASGLAELSGKTQYF; cdr3_nt: TGCAGTGCTAGTGGGCTAGCGGAACTCAGTGGGAAGACCCAGTACTTC
j_call: TRBJ2-1; v_call: TRBV4-3; clone_size: NA; d_call: TRBD2; cdr3_aa: CASSQRRELAGVEQFF; cdr3_nt: TGCGCCAGCAGCCAACGTCGGGAACTAGCGGGAGTTGAACAGTTCTTC
j_call: TRBJ1-1; v_call: TRBV5-8; clone_size: NA; d_call: NA; cdr3_aa: CASSLLRETEAFF; cdr3_nt: TGTGCCAGCAGCCTGCTTAGGGAGACTGAAGCTTTCTTT
j_call: TRBJ2-7; v_call: TRBV21-1; clone_size: NA; d_call: NA; cdr3_aa: CASSKRPRLSESGRYYEQYF; cdr3_nt: TGTGCCAGCAGCAAAAGACCCCGACTCAGCGAAAGCGGGAGGTACTACGAGCAGTACTTC
j_call: TRBJ1-4; v_call: TRBV4-1; clone_size: NA; d_call: NA; cdr3_aa: CASSQDSPTNEKLFF; cdr3_nt: TGCGCCAGCAGCCAAGACAGTCCAACTAATGAAAAACTGTTTTTT
j_call: TRBJ2-5; v_call: TRBV6-5; clone_size: NA; d_call: TRBD2; cdr3_aa: CASSLSSGRETQYF; cdr3_nt: TGTGCCAGCAGCCTCTCTAGCGGGAGAGAGACCCAGTACTTC
j_call: TRBJ2-3; v_call: TRBV5-1; clone_size: NA; d_call: TRBD1; cdr3_aa: CASSLVGGTGGAGSTDTQYF; cdr3_nt: TGCGCCAGCAGCTTGGTTGGGGGGACAGGGGGCGCAGGAAGCACAGATACGCAGTATTTT
j_call: TRBJ2-3; v_call: TRBV10-3; clone_size: NA; d_call: NA; cdr3_aa: CAIAAGEGGTDTQYF; cdr3_nt: TGTGCCATAGCGGCAGGGGAGGGGGGCACAGATACGCAGTATTTT
j_call: TRBJ2-1; v_call: TRBV6-2/TRBV6-3; clone_size: NA; d_call: TRBD1; cdr3_aa: CASSVGQGAYNEQFF; cdr3_nt: TGTGCCAGCAGTGTGGGACAGGGAGCCTACAATGAGCAGTTCTTC
j_call: TRBJ2-3; v_call: TRBV7-8; clone_size: few; d_call: TRBD2; cdr3_aa: CASSRTSVADTQYF; cdr3_nt: TGTGCCAGCAGCCGGACTAGCGTCGCAGATACGCAGTATTTT
j_call: TRBJ1-1; v_call: TRBV2; clone_size: NA; d_call: NA; cdr3_aa: CASSEVEGTEAFF; cdr3_nt: TGTGCCAGCAGTGAAGTAGAGGGCACTGAAGCTTTCTTT
j_call: TRBJ1-5; v_call: TRBV5-8; clone_size: few; d_call: TRBD1; cdr3_aa: CASSPRTGNNQPQHF; cdr3_nt: TGTGCCAGCAGCCCCCGGACAGGCAACAATCAGCCCCAGCATTTT
j_call: TRBJ2-2; v_call: TRBV3-1/TRBV3-2; clone_size: NA; d_call: NA; cdr3_aa: CASSPRLDRNTGELFF; cdr3_nt: TGTGCCAGCAGCCCGCGGCTCGACCGGAACACCGGGGAGCTGTTTTTT
j_call: TRBJ1-5; v_call: TRBV3-1/TRBV3-2; clone_size: NA; d_call: TRBD1; cdr3_aa: CASSQDVGQVGEQPQHF; cdr3_nt: TGTGCCAGCAGCCAAGATGTGGGACAGGTTGGGGAACAGCCCCAGCATTTT
j_call: TRBJ2-2; v_call: TRBV10-1; clone_size: NA; d_call: NA; cdr3_aa: CASIGLRVTTRTGELFF; cdr3_nt: TGCGCCAGCATAGGTCTCCGGGTTACGACCCGCACCGGGGAGCTGTTTTTT
j_call: TRBJ2-3; v_call: TRBV4-1; clone_size: NA; d_call: TRBD2; cdr3_aa: CASSQLTSGRRTDTQYF; cdr3_nt: TGCGCCAGCAGCCAACTAACTAGCGGGCGGCGCACAGATACGCAGTATTTT
j_call: TRBJ2-3; v_call: TRBV10-3; clone_size: NA; d_call: NA; cdr3_aa: CAISEIPASGSTDTQYF; cdr3_nt: TGTGCCATCAGTGAGATCCCTGCCAGTGGTTCGACAGATACGCAGTATTTT
j_call: TRBJ2-1; v_call: TRBV21-1; clone_size: NA; d_call: NA; cdr3_aa: CASSKSPPDISYNEQFF; cdr3_nt: TGTGCCAGCAGCAAATCCCCGCCGGACATCTCCTACAATGAGCAGTTCTTC
j_call: TRBJ2-6; v_call: TRBV30; clone_size: NA; d_call: NA; cdr3_aa: CAWKREGAESGANVLTF; cdr3_nt: TGTGCCTGGAAACGGGAGGGGGCAGAGTCTGGGGCCAACGTCCTGACTTTC
j_call: TRBJ1-5; v_call: TRBV30; clone_size: NA; d_call: TRBD1; cdr3_aa: CAPPGQGGNQPQHF; cdr3_nt: TGTGCCCCCCCCGGACAGGGCGGCAATCAGCCCCAGCATTTT
j_call: TRBJ1-2; v_call: TRBV11-2; clone_size: NA; d_call: TRBD1; cdr3_aa: CASSSRTGANYGYTF; cdr3_nt: TGTGCCAGCAGCTCCCGGACAGGAGCTAACTATGGCTACACCTTC
j_call: TRBJ2-1; v_call: TRBV24-1; clone_size: NA; d_call: NA; cdr3_aa: CATSSSGLGANEQFF; cdr3_nt: NA
j_call: TRBJ2-1; v_call: TRBV30; clone_size: NA; d_call: TRBD2; cdr3_aa: CAWSGLAATYDEQFF; cdr3_nt: TGTGCCTGGAGTGGACTAGCGGCGACCTACGATGAGCAGTTCTTC
j_call: TRBJ2-1; v_call: TRBV7-2; clone_size: NA; d_call: NA; cdr3_aa: CASSLAGPQGEQFF; cdr3_nt: TGTGCCAGCAGCTTAGCGGGGCCGCAGGGTGAGCAGTTCTTC
j_call: TRBJ1-5; v_call: TRBV27; clone_size: NA; d_call: NA; cdr3_aa: CASSLSRLDQPQHF; cdr3_nt: TGTGCCAGCAGTTTATCGAGACTAGATCAGCCCCAGCATTTT
j_call: TRBJ2-3; v_call: TRBV5-1; clone_size: once; d_call: NA; cdr3_aa: CASSLVAGGYRTDTQYF; cdr3_nt: TGCGCCAGCAGCTTGGTAGCCGGAGGGTATAGGACAGATACGCAGTATTTT
j_call: TRBJ1-3; v_call: TRBV28; clone_size: NA; d_call: NA; cdr3_aa: CASRSPGHHSGNTIYF; cdr3_nt: TGTGCCAGCAGATCGCCGGGACACCACTCTGGAAACACCATATATTTT
j_call: TRBJ2-7; v_call: TRBV7-9; clone_size: NA; d_call: TRBD2; cdr3_aa: CASSLRGLAGGNEQYF; cdr3_nt: TGTGCCAGCAGCTTACGGGGACTAGCGGGAGGGAACGAGCAGTACTTC
j_call: TRBJ2-3; v_call: TRBV25-1; clone_size: NA; d_call: NA; cdr3_aa: CASSDTTHSTDTQYF; cdr3_nt: TGTGCCAGCAGTGACACCACTCACAGCACAGATACGCAGTATTTT
j_call: TRBJ1-4; v_call: TRBV5-1; clone_size: NA; d_call: NA; cdr3_aa: CASSLQGPNEKLFF; cdr3_nt: TGCGCCAGCAGCTTACAGGGTCCTAATGAAAAACTGTTTTTT
j_call: TRBJ2-1; v_call: TRBV3-1/TRBV3-2; clone_size: NA; d_call: TRBD2; cdr3_aa: CASSQDRTSGRGEQFF; cdr3_nt: TGTGCCAGCAGCCAAGATCGTACTAGCGGGAGGGGTGAGCAGTTCTTC
j_call: TRBJ2-1; v_call: TRBV2; clone_size: few; d_call: NA; cdr3_aa: CASRGTFSYNEQFF; cdr3_nt: TGTGCCAGCAGGGGGACTTTTTCCTACAATGAGCAGTTCTTC
j_call: TRBJ1-5; v_call: TRBV28; clone_size: NA; d_call: NA; cdr3_aa: CATDFTNGNQPQHF; cdr3_nt: TGTGCCACCGACTTTACGAATGGCAATCAGCCCCAGCATTTT
j_call: TRBJ1-1; v_call: TRBV5-1; clone_size: NA; d_call: TRBD1; cdr3_aa: CASSLVRAGGTEAFF; cdr3_nt: TGCGCCAGCAGCTTGGTCAGGGCAGGGGGCACTGAAGCTTTCTTT
j_call: TRBJ1-1; v_call: TRBV18; clone_size: NA; d_call: TRBD1; cdr3_aa: CASSPFTPGTGDTEAFF; cdr3_nt: TGTGCCAGCTCACCTTTCACCCCCGGGACAGGGGACACTGAAGCTTTCTTT
j_call: TRBJ1-1; v_call: TRBV4-3; clone_size: NA; d_call: NA; cdr3_aa: CASSQITANTEAFF; cdr3_nt: TGCGCCAGCAGCCAAATAACAGCGAACACTGAAGCTTTCTTT
j_call: TRBJ2-2; v_call: TRBV5-1; clone_size: once; d_call: TRBD1; cdr3_aa: CASSDRVNSGELFF; cdr3_nt: TGCGCCAGCTCTGACAGGGTAAATTCCGGGGAGCTGTTTTTT
j_call: TRBJ2-5; v_call: TRBV12-5; clone_size: NA; d_call: NA; cdr3_aa: CASGLGTVLQETQYF; cdr3_nt: TGTGCTAGTGGACTTGGTACGGTTCTCCAAGAGACCCAGTACTTC
j_call: TRBJ2-7; v_call: TRBV18; clone_size: NA; d_call: TRBD1; cdr3_aa: CASSPGRGPYEQYF; cdr3_nt: TGTGCCAGCTCACCGGGCAGGGGGCCCTACGAGCAGTACTTC